This T cell receptor beta chain stems from a study of breast tumors, draining lymph nodes, adjacent tissues. CDR3 length equals 20 residues. Germline values: CDR1 SGHTA, CDR2 FQGTGA. V was shortened by 0 bases and J by 2 bases, with 24 bases between the two germline ends. Notes on the study in general: Luminal-like breast cancer showed significantly higher tumor–nontumor repertoire similarity than basal-like. Most tumor T cells seemingly derive from lymph node, then expand in tumor.

TCRdb reprocessed the multiplex PCR reads via MiXCR and lists one record per CDR3 protein. Among about 230,000 distinct CDR3 sequences, roughly 32% were seen once, and the ten largest hold about 1.4%. Axillary draining lymph nodes of breast cancer patients supplied the node samples. This clonotype was seen ten or more times. Antigen: not known. The J gene is TRBJ2-3, the V gene TRBV7-3; D possibly corresponds to TRBD1 (6 bases). The TCR was taken from a female donor with breast cancer. Some clones in this sample may be carry-over from other donors' samples. Sample: axillary lymph node tissue. The CDR3 DNA reads as TGTGCCAGCAGCTTAACGATGTGGGTTGGGGACACGAGGACCACAGATACGCAGTATTTT. Translated: CASSLTMWVGDTRTTDTQYF.